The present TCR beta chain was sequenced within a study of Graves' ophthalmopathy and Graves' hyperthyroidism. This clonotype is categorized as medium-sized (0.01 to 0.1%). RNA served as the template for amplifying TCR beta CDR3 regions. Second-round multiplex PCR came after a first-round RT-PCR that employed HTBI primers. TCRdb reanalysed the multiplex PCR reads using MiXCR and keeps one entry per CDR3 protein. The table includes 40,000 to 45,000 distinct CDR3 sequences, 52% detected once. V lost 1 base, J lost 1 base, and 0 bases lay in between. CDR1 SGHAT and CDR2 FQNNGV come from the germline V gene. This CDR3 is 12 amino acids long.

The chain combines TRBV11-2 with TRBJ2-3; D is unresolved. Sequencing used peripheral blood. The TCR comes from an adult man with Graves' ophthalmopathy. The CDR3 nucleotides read TGTGCCAGCAGCTTAGGCACAGATACGCAGTATTTT. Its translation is CASSLGTDTQYF.